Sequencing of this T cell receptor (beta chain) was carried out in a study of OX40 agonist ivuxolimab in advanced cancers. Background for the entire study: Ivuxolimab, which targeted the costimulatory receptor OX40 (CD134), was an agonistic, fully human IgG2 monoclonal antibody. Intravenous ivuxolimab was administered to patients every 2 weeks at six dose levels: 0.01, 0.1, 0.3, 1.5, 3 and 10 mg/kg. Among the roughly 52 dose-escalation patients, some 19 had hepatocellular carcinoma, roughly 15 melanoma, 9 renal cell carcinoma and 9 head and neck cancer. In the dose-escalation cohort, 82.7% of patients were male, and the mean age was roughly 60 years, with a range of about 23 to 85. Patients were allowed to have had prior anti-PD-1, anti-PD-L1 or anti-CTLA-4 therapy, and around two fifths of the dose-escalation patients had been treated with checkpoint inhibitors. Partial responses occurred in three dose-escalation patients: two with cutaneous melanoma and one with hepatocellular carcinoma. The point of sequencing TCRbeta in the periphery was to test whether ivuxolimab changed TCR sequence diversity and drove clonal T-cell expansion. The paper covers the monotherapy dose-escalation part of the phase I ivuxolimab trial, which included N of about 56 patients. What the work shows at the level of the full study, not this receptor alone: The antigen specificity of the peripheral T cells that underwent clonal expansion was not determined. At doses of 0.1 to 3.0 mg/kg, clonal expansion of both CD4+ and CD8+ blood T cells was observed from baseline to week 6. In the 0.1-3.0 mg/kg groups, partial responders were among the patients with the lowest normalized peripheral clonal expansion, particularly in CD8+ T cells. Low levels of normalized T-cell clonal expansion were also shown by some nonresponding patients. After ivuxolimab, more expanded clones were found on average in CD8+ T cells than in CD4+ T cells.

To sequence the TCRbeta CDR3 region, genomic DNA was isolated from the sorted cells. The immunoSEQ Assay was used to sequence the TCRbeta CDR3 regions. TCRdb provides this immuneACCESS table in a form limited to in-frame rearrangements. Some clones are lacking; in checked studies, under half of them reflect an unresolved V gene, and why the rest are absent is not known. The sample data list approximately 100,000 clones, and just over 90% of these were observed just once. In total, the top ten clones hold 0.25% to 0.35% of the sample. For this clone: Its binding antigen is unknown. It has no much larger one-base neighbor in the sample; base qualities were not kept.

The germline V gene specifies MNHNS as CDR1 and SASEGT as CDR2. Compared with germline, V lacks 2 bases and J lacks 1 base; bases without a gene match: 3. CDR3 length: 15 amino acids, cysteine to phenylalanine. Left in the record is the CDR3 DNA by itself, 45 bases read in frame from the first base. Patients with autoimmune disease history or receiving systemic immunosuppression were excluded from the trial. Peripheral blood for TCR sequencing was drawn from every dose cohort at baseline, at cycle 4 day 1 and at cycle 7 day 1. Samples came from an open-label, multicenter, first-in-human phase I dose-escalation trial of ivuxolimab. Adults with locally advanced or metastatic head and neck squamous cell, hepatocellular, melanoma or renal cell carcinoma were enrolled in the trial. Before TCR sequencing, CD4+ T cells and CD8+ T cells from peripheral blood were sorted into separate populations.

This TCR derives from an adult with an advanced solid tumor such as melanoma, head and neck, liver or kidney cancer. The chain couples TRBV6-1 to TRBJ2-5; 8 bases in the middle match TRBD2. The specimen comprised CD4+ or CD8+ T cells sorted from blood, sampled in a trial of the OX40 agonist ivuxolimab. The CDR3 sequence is CASSETSGGQETQYF. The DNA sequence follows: TGTGCCAGCAGTGAAACCAGCGGGGGCCAAGAGACCCAGTACTTC.